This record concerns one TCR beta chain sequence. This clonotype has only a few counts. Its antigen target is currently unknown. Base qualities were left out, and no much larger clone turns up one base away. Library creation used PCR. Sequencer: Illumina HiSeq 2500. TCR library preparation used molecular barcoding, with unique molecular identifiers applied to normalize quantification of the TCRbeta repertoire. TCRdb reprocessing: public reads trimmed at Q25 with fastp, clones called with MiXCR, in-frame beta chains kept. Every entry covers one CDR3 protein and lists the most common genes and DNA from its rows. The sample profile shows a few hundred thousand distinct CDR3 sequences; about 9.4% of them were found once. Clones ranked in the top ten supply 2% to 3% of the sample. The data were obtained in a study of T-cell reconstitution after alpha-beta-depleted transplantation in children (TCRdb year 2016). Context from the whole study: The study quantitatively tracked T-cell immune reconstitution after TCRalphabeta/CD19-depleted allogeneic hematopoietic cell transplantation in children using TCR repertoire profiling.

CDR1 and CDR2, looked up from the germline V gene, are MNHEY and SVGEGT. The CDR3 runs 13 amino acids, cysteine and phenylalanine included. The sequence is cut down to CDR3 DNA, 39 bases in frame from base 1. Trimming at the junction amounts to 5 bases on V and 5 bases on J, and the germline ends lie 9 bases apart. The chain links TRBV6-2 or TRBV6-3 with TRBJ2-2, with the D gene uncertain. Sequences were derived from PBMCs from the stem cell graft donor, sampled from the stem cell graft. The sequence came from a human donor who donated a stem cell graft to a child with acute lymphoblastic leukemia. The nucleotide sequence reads TGTGCCAGCAGTACCACCTTGACCGGGGAGCTGTTTTTT. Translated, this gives CASSTTLTGELFF.